This T cell receptor (beta chain) was observed in a study of cytomegalovirus exposure and HLA in healthy donors. The study ran its PCR with 60 Vbeta and 13 Jbeta primers. The repertoire was sequenced with immunoSEQ multiplex PCR; TCRdb's copy has only in-frame clones and lacks some. The sample includes about 120,000 clones, more than 60% of them seen just once. In germline, CDR1 is SGHTA, CDR2 FQGNSA. CDR3 length: 16 residues. J lost 13 bases, V lost 1 base, and 9 bases had no gene match. This chain connects TRBV7-2 to TRBJ2-1; 14 bases are a match to TRBD2. The sequence was obtained from a middle-aged woman in good health and CMV-seronegative. Specimen: PBMCs. The DNA for the CDR3 is TGTGCCAGCAGCTTAGAAAAGTTGGGACTAGCGGGAGCACAGTTCTTC. Translated, it gives CASSLEKLGLAGAQFF.